The rows below give T cell receptor beta chains drawn from one sample of a study of cytomegalovirus exposure and HLA in healthy donors. Measured with immunoSEQ multiplex PCR; TCRdb has only the in-frame clones, and not every one. The data show 220,000 or so clones, 79% seen once. The sample comprised PBMCs. Receptor source: a man between 50 and 59 years old in good health and CMV-seronegative. CDR3s include the opening cysteine and the closing phenylalanine or tryptophan. Each record gives: clone size, V gene, J gene, D gene, CDR3 length, CDR3 protein, CDR3 DNA. D genes are given only for firm matches. Some rows have no size entry. The others give once, few or many, or a class for an expanded clone.

.	TRBV15	TRBJ2-3	TRBD1	16	CATSDFGTASTDTQYF	TGTGCCACCAGCGACTTCGGGACAGCTAGCACAGATACGCAGTATTTT
.	TRBV4-1	TRBJ1-2	TRBD1	20	CASSQFAERQGPSLDYGYTF	TGCGCCAGCAGCCAATTTGCTGAAAGACAGGGACCCTCCCTGGACTATGGCTACACCTTC
.	TRBV27	TRBJ1-5	TRBD1	15	CASSSEGRGSQPQHF	TGTGCCAGCAGTTCCGAGGGCAGGGGGTCCCAGCCCCAGCATTTT
.	TRBV6-1	TRBJ2-7	.	13	CASSRDTPYEQYF	TGTGCCAGCAGTAGGGACACCCCCTACGAGCAGTACTTC
.	TRBV7-3	TRBJ2-2	.	14	CASRSRSNTGELFF	TGTGCCAGCAGAAGCAGGTCGAACACCGGGGAGCTGTTTTTT
.	TRBV5-1	TRBJ2-2	TRBD1	15	CASSPDRGSTGELFF	TGCGCCAGCAGCCCCGACAGGGGGTCAACCGGGGAGCTGTTTTTT
.	TRBV5-1	TRBJ2-1	TRBD1	14	CASSTGQGGNEQFF	TGCGCCAGCAGCACGGGACAGGGGGGGAATGAGCAGTTCTTC
.	TRBV7-9	TRBJ2-7	TRBD1	16	CASSLAWAGGSYEQYF	TGTGCCAGCAGCTTAGCATGGGCAGGGGGCTCCTACGAGCAGTACTTC
.	TRBV9	TRBJ2-1	.	15	CASSWGLRLYNEQFF	TGTGCCAGCTCATGGGGACTTCGACTTTACAATGAGCAGTTCTTC
.	TRBV19	TRBJ2-5	.	18	CASSTSRIAAPFPETQYF	TGTGCCAGTAGTACTTCACGTATAGCGGCTCCATTCCCGGAGACCCAGTACTTC
.	TRBV29-1	TRBJ1-1	.	13	CSAVQGSGTEAFF	TGCAGCGCCGTACAGGGCTCGGGCACTGAAGCTTTCTTT
few	TRBV27	TRBJ1-5	.	14	CASSPSDRNQPQHF	TGTGCCAGCAGTCCATCGGACAGAAATCAGCCCCAGCATTTT
.	TRBV4-2	TRBJ1-1	.	14	CASSHYTGRTEAFF	TGTGCCAGCAGCCACTACACAGGGCGAACTGAAGCTTTCTTT
once	TRBV6-1	TRBJ1-2	.	13	CASSATGLYGYTF	TGTGCCAGCAGTGCGACAGGCCTATATGGCTACACCTTC
.	TRBV18	TRBJ2-3	TRBD2	14	CASSPSGRTDTQYF	TGTGCCAGCTCACCAAGCGGGAGGACAGATACGCAGTATTTT
few	TRBV29-1	TRBJ2-7	.	11	CSVEFSYEQYF	TGCAGCGTTGAGTTCTCGTACGAGCAGTACTTC
few	TRBV19	TRBJ2-1	TRBD2	15	CASSEGLAGMNEQFF	TGTGCCAGTAGTGAGGGACTAGCGGGAATGAATGAGCAGTTCTTC